The 25 T cell receptor beta chains in this list originate from one sample, sequenced in a study of T cells in Graves' hyperthyroidism and ophthalmopathy. RNA transcripts yielded amplified TCR beta CDR3 regions. During a first-round RT-PCR of the TCR CDR3, the HTBI primer set was used. MiXCR was run by TCRdb on the multiplex PCR reads, yielding one entry per CDR3 protein. The data show around 560,000 distinct CDR3 sequences, approximately 16% seen once. The sample taken for sequencing was blood. The origin of the receptors is a woman aged 18-29 years with Graves' hyperthyroidism.

The rearrangement links TRBV30 to TRBJ2-5; D not certain. This CDR3 is 11 amino acids long. CDR1 is GTSNPN, CDR2 SVGIG, per germline (reference sequence). Between the trimmed V and J ends, which lost 3 bases and 4 bases, there was a span of 6 bases. CDR3 coding DNA: TGTGCCTGGAGCACACTAGAGACCCAGTACTTC. Translation: CAWSTLETQYF.

The table lists this clonotype with many counts. This rearrangement joins TRBV5-1 to TRBJ1-2; no clear D. CDR1 is SGHRS and CDR2 is YFSETQ in the germline V gene. The CDR3 extends over 13 amino acids. V was shortened by 5 bases and J by 6 bases, with 14 bases between the two germline ends. The CDR3 DNA reads TGCGCCAGCAGTTTCGACACCTCCAATGGCTACACCTTC. It yields the protein CASSFDTSNGYTF.

Ten or more counts support this clonotype. The chain has TRBV5-5 and TRBJ2-3; 9 bases map to TRBD1. V was pared by 3 bases and J by 3 bases, with 8 bases of the junction left unmatched. The CDR3 has 16 residues. The germline V gene has CDR1 SGHKS and CDR2 YYEKEE (reference sequence). CDR3 amino acids: CASSSRFGQGTDTQYF. The CDR3 DNA reads as TGTGCCAGCAGCTCCCGTTTCGGACAGGGGACAGATACGCAGTATTTT.

The chain links TRBV6-1 to TRBJ2-7, with 9 bases aligning to TRBD2. Trimming took 2 bases from V and 3 from J; bases not matched to a gene: 11. Germline V gene sequence: CDR1 MNHNS, CDR2 SASEGT. There are 17 residues in the CDR3. CDR3 region: CASSELTSGSYLYEQYF. The CDR3, as DNA: TGTGCCAGCAGTGAACTGACTAGCGGCTCCTATCTCTACGAGCAGTACTTC.

The chain employs TRBV12-3 or TRBV12-4 and TRBJ2-1; 8 bases match TRBD1. The CDR3 consists of 17 residues. Germline trimming cut 2 bases from V and 4 bases from J; bases unmatched to any gene: 10. CDR3 DNA sequence: TGTGCCAGCAGTTTATGGGCCGGGACAGGCGAGTACAATGAGCAGTTCTTC. Protein sequence: CASSLWAGTGEYNEQFF.

This clonotype has just a few counts. V gene TRBV12-5 combines with J gene TRBJ2-1; D is ambiguous. Germline CDR1 LGHNT, CDR2 FRNRAP. V lost 1 base and J lost 4, with 8 bases in between. The CDR3 is 14 amino acids. The CDR3 sequence is CASGLEAAYNEQFF. CDR3 nucleotides: TGTGCTAGTGGTTTGGAGGCAGCTTACAATGAGCAGTTCTTC.

This clonotype was counted only a few times. This rearrangement joins TRBV6-6 to TRBJ2-7; D is possibly TRBD1 (5 bases). Looked up from germline, CDR1 is MNHNY and CDR2 is SVGAGI (reference sequence). V lost 0 bases, J lost 4 bases, and 7 bases lay in between. This CDR3 has 13 residues. CDR3 loop: CASSYSTEYEQYF. The CDR3 coding sequence is TGTGCCAGCAGTTACTCGACAGAGTACGAGCAGTACTTC.

J is TRBJ2-1 and V is TRBV12-3 or TRBV12-4, with 10 bases fitting TRBD2. There are 15 residues in the CDR3. V was clipped by 5 bases and J by 7 bases; unmatched bases: 8. This CDR3 is CASSQSGGGRNEQFF. The CDR3 DNA follows: TGTGCCAGCAGTCAGAGCGGGGGGGGGAGGAATGAGCAGTTCTTC.

Ten or more counts support this clonotype. The chain has TRBV7-9 and TRBJ2-1; tentatively, D is TRBD1 or TRBD2 (6 bases each). Germline V gives CDR1 SEHNR, CDR2 FQNEAQ (reference sequence). The length of the CDR3 is 14 residues. Trimming cost V 4 bases and J 5 bases, with 12 bases left between them. The CDR3: CASSYSGEDNEQFF. The CDR3 DNA reads as TGTGCCAGCAGCTATTCAGGGGAGGACAATGAGCAGTTCTTC.

This rearrangement joins TRBV5-1 to TRBJ1-4; maybe TRBD1 (5 bases). The CDR3 runs to 18 residues. Trimming pared 4 bases from V and 0 bases from J, leaving 19 bases between. Per germline, CDR1 SGHRS and CDR2 YFSETQ. Here the CDR3 DNA reads TGCGCCAGCAGCGCCACCGGGGCACCTTATGCAACTAATGAAAAACTGTTTTTT. Protein product: CASSATGAPYATNEKLFF.

The rearrangement links TRBV7-2 to TRBJ1-3; D call uncertain. V lost 4 bases and J lost 0, with 10 bases in between. The CDR3 totals 15 residues. CDR1 and CDR2 from the germline V gene are SGHTA and FQGNSA. Here the CDR3 reads CASSSPVFSGNTIYF. For the CDR3, the DNA is TGTGCCAGCAGCTCCCCAGTGTTCTCTGGAAACACCATATATTTT. Looking up the rest from reference TRBV7-2 and TRBJ1-3 gives the full variable domain: GAGVSQSPSNKVTEKGKDVELRCDPISGHTALYWYRQSLGQGLEFLIYFQGNSAPDKSGLPSDRFSAERTGGSVSTLTIQRTQQEDSAVYLCASSSPVFSGNTIYFGEGSWLTVV.

This rearrangement joins TRBV19 to TRBJ1-5; D uncertain. The V and J ends lost 3 bases and 3 bases respectively, with 9 bases between them. The CDR3 covers 14 residues. From germline, CDR1 is LNHDA and CDR2 SQIVND (reference sequence). CDR3 sequence reads: CASSIRLNNQPQHF. DNA for the CDR3: TGTGCCAGTAGTATTAGACTGAACAATCAGCCCCAGCATTTT.

The chain links TRBV7-2 to TRBJ1-1; D ambiguous. V gave up 3 bases and J gave up 0 bases, with 14 bases separating them. Looked up from germline, CDR1 is SGHTA and CDR2 is FQGNSA. The length of the CDR3 is 16 residues. The CDR3 is CASSFGPGMLNTEAFF. CDR3 coding DNA: TGTGCCAGCAGCTTCGGCCCGGGGATGTTGAACACTGAAGCTTTCTTT.

The table lists this clonotype with many counts. V gene TRBV5-1 combines with J gene TRBJ1-1; the D is unclear. The CDR3 contains 14 residues. V gave up 0 bases and J gave up 0 bases, with 6 bases separating them. Germline-derived CDR1 and CDR2 are SGHRS and YFSETQ. The CDR3 reads CASSLEPMNTEAFF. CDR3 DNA sequence: TGCGCCAGCAGCTTGGAGCCGATGAACACTGAAGCTTTCTTT. Combining the CDR3 with reference TRBV5-1 and TRBJ1-1 gives the whole variable domain KAGVTQTPRYLIKTRGQQVTLSCSPISGHRSVSWYQQTPGQGLQFLFEYFSETQRNKGNFPGRFSGRQFSNSRSEMNVSTLELGDSALYLCASSLEPMNTEAFFGQGTRLTVV.

This clonotype has a count of ten or more. The chain recombines TRBV12-3 or TRBV12-4 with TRBJ1-1; D is ambiguous. V was cut by 5 bases and J by 1 base, with 8 bases left in between. This CDR3 contains 13 residues. The CDR3 DNA reads TGTGCCAGCAGTCCACAGCGGAACACTGAAGCTTTCTTT. As protein: CASSPQRNTEAFF.

The sample holds a few counts of this clonotype. This rearrangement joins TRBV29-1 to TRBJ2-1, with TRBD2 matching over 13 bases. V trimming: 4 bases; J trimming: 11 bases; junction bases outside the gene matches: 8. Germline V gene data show CDR1 as SQVTM and CDR2 as ANQGSEA. The CDR3 is made up of 14 amino acids. The CDR3 here is CSVGWTSGSRKQFF. For the CDR3, the DNA is TGCAGCGTTGGATGGACTAGCGGGAGTCGTAAGCAGTTCTTC.

This chain uses TRBV27 with TRBJ2-7; 10 bases match TRBD2. There are 14 residues in the CDR3. Per the germline V gene, CDR1 is MNHEY and CDR2 is SMNVEV (reference sequence). The V segment lost 1 base and the J segment 8 bases; nucleotides outside the gene matches: 5. The CDR3 sequence is CASSLLAGGYQQYF. The CDR3 nucleotides read TGTGCCAGCAGTTTATTAGCGGGAGGTTACCAGCAGTACTTC.

This clonotype was seen at least ten times. The chain recombines TRBV2 with TRBJ2-1; possibly TRBD1 for D (6 bases). The CDR3 loop spans 15 amino acids. V shed 7 bases and J shed 4 bases, with 17 bases lying between them. Germline values: CDR1 SNHLY, CDR2 FYNNEI. DNA of the CDR3: TGTGCCAGCATGGCCGACCTTGGACAGTACAATGAGCAGTTCTTC. It specifies CASMADLGQYNEQFF.

This clonotype was seen ten or more times. The gene calls are TRBV18 and TRBJ1-4; 8 nucleotides agree with TRBD1. With 3 bases clipped from V and 7 bases from J, the junction kept 4 bases outside the gene matches. CDR1 is KGHSH, CDR2 LQKENI, per germline. The CDR3 runs 14 residues. The CDR3 protein is CASSPDRGSEKLFF. For the CDR3, the DNA is TGTGCCAGCTCACCCGACAGGGGAAGTGAAAAACTGTTTTTT.

The table lists this clonotype with a few counts. The chain is built from TRBV6-2 or TRBV6-3 and TRBJ2-6; no clear D gene. The CDR3 runs to 14 residues. Germline CDR1 and CDR2: MNHEY and SVGEGT. V gave up 4 bases and J gave up 3 bases, with 7 bases separating them. The CDR3 sequence is CASSFVVGANVLTF. The CDR3 nucleotides are TGTGCCAGCAGTTTTGTCGTTGGGGCCAACGTCCTGACTTTC.

The J gene is TRBJ2-2, the V gene TRBV20-1; D not certain. The V gene lost 0 bases and the J gene lost 6 bases, with 11 bases spanning the gap. The germline V gene encodes CDR1 DFQATT and CDR2 SNEGSKA (reference sequence). This CDR3 region has 14 residues. CDR3 DNA sequence: TGCAGTGCTAGAGATCTAAGGGTCTCCGGGGAGCTGTTTTTT. It translates to CSARDLRVSGELFF.

This clonotype has more than one count but fewer than ten. V usage is TRBV29-1 and J usage is TRBJ2-7; D gene uncertain. Germline CDR1 SQVTM, CDR2 ANQGSEA. The CDR3 spans 14 residues. V gave up 4 bases and J gave up 6 bases, with 19 bases separating them. The CDR3 DNA is TGCAGCGTTGGTTTTCCGGGCCTCTCACGCGAGCAGTACTTC. Residues: CSVGFPGLSREQYF.

The J gene is TRBJ2-3, the V gene TRBV5-1; tentative D call: TRBD2 (5 bases). Trimming cost V 1 base and J 5 bases, with 11 bases left between them. Germline loops: CDR1 SGHRS, CDR2 YFSETQ. The CDR3 has 14 amino acids. CDR3 region: CASSLTGEVDTQYF. In DNA, the CDR3 is TGCGCCAGCAGCTTGACCGGGGAAGTAGATACGCAGTATTTT. Together with reference TRBV5-1 and TRBJ2-3, the CDR3 gives the full variable domain: KAGVTQTPRYLIKTRGQQVTLSCSPISGHRSVSWYQQTPGQGLQFLFEYFSETQRNKGNFPGRFSGRQFSNSRSEMNVSTLELGDSALYLCASSLTGEVDTQYFGPGTRLTVL.

The chain couples TRBV27 to TRBJ2-1, with 9 bases aligning to TRBD2. This CDR3 comprises 15 residues. Germline V gene sequence: CDR1 MNHEY, CDR2 SMNVEV (reference sequence). The V and J ends lost 5 bases and 7 bases, in that order; junction bases with no gene match: 9. CDR3 residues: CASSEVAGALNEQFF. DNA of the CDR3: TGTGCCAGCAGTGAGGTAGCGGGAGCTTTGAATGAGCAGTTCTTC.

The sample holds a few counts of this clonotype. The chain uses TRBV7-9 and TRBJ2-2, with 9 positions matching TRBD1. Trimming took 5 bases from V and 3 from J; bases not matched to a gene: 1. Per the germline V gene, CDR1 is SEHNR and CDR2 is FQNEAQ (reference sequence). The CDR3 totals 14 residues. The CDR3 is CASSNRGHTGELFF. The CDR3 DNA is TGTGCCAGCAGCAACAGGGGGCACACCGGGGAGCTGTTTTTT.